A selection of T cell receptor beta chains follows, all from one sample in a study of T cell responses to AZD1222 COVID-19 vaccine. The assay was immunoSEQ multiplex PCR, and TCRdb's table has in-frame clones only and misses some. This table holds around 150,000 clones, 94% found once. This specimen was peripheral blood, taken on day 0 of AZD1222 vaccination. These receptors were taken from an adult in good health. Both conserved end residues are part of each CDR3. The D gene is left open where the match is weak.

j_call | d_call | cdr3_length | v_call | cdr3_aa | cdr3_nt
TRBJ1-1 | - | 15 | TRBV11-1 | CASSLSPGANTEAFF | TGTGCCAGCAGCTTAAGCCCAGGGGCGAACACTGAAGCTTTCTTT
TRBJ1-3 | - | 14 | TRBV7-9 | CASSPGVAGNTIYF | TGTGCCAGCAGCCCTGGGGTAGCTGGAAACACCATATATTTT
TRBJ1-2 | - | 12 | TRBV18 | CASSPGPEGYTF | TGTGCCAGCTCACCCGGCCCGGAGGGCTACACCTTC
TRBJ2-5 | - | 15 | TRBV3-1/TRBV3-2 | CASSQEWDGGETQYF | TGTGCCAGCAGCCAAGAGTGGGATGGGGGAGAGACCCAGTACTTC
TRBJ2-7 | TRBD2 | 14 | TRBV7-9 | CASSPSGVSYEQYF | TGTGCCAGCAGTCCAAGCGGGGTCTCCTACGAGCAGTACTTC
TRBJ1-1 | - | 13 | TRBV4-2 | CASSQDMNTEAFF | TGTGCCAGCAGCCAGGACATGAACACTGAAGCTTTCTTT
TRBJ2-1 | - | 12 | TRBV30 | CAWSVSNNEQFF | TGTGCCTGGAGTGTGAGTAACAATGAGCAGTTCTTC
TRBJ2-7 | - | 12 | TRBV5-1 | CASSIDSHEQYF | TGCGCCAGCAGCATCGACAGCCACGAGCAGTACTTC
TRBJ1-2 | - | 11 | TRBV12-3/TRBV12-4 | CASSPSDGYTF | TGTGCCAGCAGTCCCAGCGATGGCTACACCTTC
TRBJ1-1 | - | 16 | TRBV30 | CAWRTPRLLMNTEAFF | TGTGCCTGGAGGACCCCCCGCCTCTTAATGAACACTGAAGCTTTCTTT
TRBJ1-2 | TRBD1 | 14 | TRBV5-4 | CASSNTGQGYGYTF | TGTGCCAGCAGCAACACGGGACAGGGGTATGGCTACACCTTC
TRBJ1-2 | - | 12 | TRBV4-1 | CASSQDSGGYTF | TGCGCCAGCAGCCAAGATTCTGGGGGCTACACCTTC